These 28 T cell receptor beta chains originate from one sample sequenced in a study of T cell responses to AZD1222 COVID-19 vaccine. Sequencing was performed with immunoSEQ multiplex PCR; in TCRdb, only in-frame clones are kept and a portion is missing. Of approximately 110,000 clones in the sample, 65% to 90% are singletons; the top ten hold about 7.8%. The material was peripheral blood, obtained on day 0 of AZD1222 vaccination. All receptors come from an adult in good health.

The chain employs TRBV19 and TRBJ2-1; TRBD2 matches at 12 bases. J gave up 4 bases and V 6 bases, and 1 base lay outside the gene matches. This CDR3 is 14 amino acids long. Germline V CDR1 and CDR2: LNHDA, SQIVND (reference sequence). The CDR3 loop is CASRLAGGYNEQFF. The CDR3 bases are TGTGCCAGTAGACTAGCGGGAGGATACAATGAGCAGTTCTTC.

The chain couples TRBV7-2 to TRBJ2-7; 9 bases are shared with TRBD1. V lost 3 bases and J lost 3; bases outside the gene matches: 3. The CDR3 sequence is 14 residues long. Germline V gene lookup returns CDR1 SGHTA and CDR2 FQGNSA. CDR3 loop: CASSFGQGLYEQYF. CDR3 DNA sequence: TGTGCCAGCAGCTTCGGACAGGGGCTCTACGAGCAGTACTTC. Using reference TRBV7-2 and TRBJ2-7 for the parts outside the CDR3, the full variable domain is GAGVSQSPSNKVTEKGKDVELRCDPISGHTALYWYRQSLGQGLEFLIYFQGNSAPDKSGLPSDRFSAERTGGSVSTLTIQRTQQEDSAVYLCASSFGQGLYEQYFGPGTRLTVT.

The CDR3 loop is CASSPPWASKAHTGELFF. CDR3 in DNA: TGTGCCAGCTCACCACCATGGGCTAGCAAGGCCCACACCGGGGAGCTGTTTTTT. The chain carries TRBV18 and TRBJ2-2; possibly TRBD2 for D (5 bases). Germline-derived CDR1 and CDR2 are KGHSH and LQKENI. V dropped 0 bases and J dropped 3 bases, with 17 bases sitting between them. CDR3 length equals 18 residues.

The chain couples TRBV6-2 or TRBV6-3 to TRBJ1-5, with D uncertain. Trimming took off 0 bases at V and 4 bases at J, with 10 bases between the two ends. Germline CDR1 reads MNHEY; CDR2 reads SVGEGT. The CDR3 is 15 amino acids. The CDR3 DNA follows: TGTGCCAGCAGTTACTCGGCAGGACGAAATCAGCCCCAGCATTTT. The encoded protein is CASSYSAGRNQPQHF.

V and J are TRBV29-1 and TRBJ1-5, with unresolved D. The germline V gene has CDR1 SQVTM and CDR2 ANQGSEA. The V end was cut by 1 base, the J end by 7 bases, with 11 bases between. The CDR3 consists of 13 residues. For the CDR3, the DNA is TGCAGCGTTGAAGCGGGAAAGGGACAGCCCCAGCATTTT. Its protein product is CSVEAGKGQPQHF.

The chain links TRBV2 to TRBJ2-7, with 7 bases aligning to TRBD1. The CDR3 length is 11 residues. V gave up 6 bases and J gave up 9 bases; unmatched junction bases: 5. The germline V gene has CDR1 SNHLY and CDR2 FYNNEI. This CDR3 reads CASSTGAGQYF. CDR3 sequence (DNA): TGTGCCAGCAGCACAGGGGCCGGGCAGTACTTC.

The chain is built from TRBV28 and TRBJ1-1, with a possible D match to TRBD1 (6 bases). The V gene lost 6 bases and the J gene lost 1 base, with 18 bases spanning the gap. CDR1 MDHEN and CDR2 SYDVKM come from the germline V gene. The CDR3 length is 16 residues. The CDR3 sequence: CASRSSLGGANTEAFF. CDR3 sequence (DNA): TGTGCCAGCAGGTCTTCTCTCGGGGGGGCGAACACTGAAGCTTTCTTT.

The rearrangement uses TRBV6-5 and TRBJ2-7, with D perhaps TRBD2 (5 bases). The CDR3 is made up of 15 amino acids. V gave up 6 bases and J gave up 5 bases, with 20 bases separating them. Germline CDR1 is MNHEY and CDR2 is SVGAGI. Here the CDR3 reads CASRILHAEVHEQYF. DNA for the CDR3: TGTGCCAGCAGGATCCTGCATGCGGAGGTCCACGAGCAGTACTTC.

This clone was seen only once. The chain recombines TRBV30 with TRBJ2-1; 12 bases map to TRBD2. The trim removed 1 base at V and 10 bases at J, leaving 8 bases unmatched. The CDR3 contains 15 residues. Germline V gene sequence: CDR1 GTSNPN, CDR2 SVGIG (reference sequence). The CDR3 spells CAWSGLAGATQEQFF. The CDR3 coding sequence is TGTGCCTGGAGTGGACTAGCGGGGGCAACTCAGGAGCAGTTCTTC.

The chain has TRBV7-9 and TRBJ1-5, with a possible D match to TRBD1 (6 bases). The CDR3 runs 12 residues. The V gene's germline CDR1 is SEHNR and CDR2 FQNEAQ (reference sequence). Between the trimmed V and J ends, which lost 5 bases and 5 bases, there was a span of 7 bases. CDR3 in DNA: TGTGCCAGCAGCCGGACAGATCAGCCCCAGCATTTT. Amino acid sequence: CASSRTDQPQHF.

The CDR3 sequence: CASRGNGLEQYF. The CDR3 nucleotides read TGTGCCAGCAGGGGCAACGGCCTCGAGCAGTACTTC. V is TRBV3-1 (or the pseudogene TRBV3-2) and J is TRBJ2-7; D ambiguous. Trimming removed 6 bases from V and 6 bases from J, with 12 bases in between. The CDR3 length is 12 residues. Germline lookup yields CDR1 LGHDT and CDR2 YNNKEL (reference sequence).

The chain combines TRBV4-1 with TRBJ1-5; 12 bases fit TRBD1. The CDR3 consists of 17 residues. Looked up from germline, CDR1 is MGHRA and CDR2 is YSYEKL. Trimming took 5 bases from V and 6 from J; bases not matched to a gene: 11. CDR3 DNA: TGCGCCAGCAGCAACACCGGGACAGGGGGCGCCGGTCAGCCCCAGCATTTT. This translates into CASSNTGTGGAGQPQHF.

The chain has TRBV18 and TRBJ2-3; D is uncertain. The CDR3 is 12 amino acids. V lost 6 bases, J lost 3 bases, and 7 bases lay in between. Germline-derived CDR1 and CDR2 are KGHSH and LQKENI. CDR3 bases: TGTGCCAGCTCGCCGGAGACAGATACGCAGTATTTT. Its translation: CASSPETDTQYF.

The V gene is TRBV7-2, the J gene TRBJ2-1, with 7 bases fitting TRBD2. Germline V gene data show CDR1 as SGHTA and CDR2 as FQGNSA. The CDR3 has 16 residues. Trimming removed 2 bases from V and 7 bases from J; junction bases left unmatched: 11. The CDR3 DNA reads TGTGCCAGCAGCTTACTAAGCGGGAACCTTAGGAATGAGCAGTTCTTC. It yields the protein CASSLLSGNLRNEQFF. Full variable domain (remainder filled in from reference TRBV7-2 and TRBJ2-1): GAGVSQSPSNKVTEKGKDVELRCDPISGHTALYWYRQSLGQGLEFLIYFQGNSAPDKSGLPSDRFSAERTGGSVSTLTIQRTQQEDSAVYLCASSLLSGNLRNEQFFGPGTRLTVL.

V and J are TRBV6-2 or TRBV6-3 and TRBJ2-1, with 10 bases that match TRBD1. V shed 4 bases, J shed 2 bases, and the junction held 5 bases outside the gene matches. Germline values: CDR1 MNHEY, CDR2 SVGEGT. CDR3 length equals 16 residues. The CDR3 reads CASSSLTGGAYNEQFF. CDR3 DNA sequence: TGTGCCAGCAGTTCTTTGACAGGGGGCGCCTACAATGAGCAGTTCTTC.

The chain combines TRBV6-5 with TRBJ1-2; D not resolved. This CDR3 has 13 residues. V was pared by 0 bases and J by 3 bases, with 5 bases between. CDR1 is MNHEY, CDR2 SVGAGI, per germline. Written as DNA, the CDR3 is TGTGCCAGCAGTTACTCGAACGACTATGGCTACACCTTC. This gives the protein CASSYSNDYGYTF.

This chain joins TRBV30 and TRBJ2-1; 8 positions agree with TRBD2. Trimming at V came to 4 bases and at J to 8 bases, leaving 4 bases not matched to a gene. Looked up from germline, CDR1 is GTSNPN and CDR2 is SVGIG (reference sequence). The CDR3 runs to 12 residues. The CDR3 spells CAWNRLAHEQFF. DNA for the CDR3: TGTGCCTGGAACCGACTAGCGCATGAGCAGTTCTTC.

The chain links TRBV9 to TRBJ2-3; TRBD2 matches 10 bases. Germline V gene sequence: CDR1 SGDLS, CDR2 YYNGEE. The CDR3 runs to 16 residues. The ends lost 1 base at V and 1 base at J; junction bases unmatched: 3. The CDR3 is CASSVIGTSGTDTQYF. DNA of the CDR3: TGTGCCAGCAGCGTAATCGGGACTAGCGGCACAGATACGCAGTATTTT. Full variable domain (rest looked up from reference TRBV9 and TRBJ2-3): DSGVTQTPKHLITATGQRVTLRCSPRSGDLSVYWYQQSLDQGLQFLIQYYNGEERAKGNILERFSAQQFPDLHSELNLSSLELGDSALYFCASSVIGTSGTDTQYFGPGTRLTVL.

The CDR3 sequence is CASSLDSGMDQPQHF. CDR3 nucleotide sequence: TGTGCCAGCAGCTTAGATTCAGGGATGGATCAGCCCCAGCATTTT. This chain links TRBV11-2 with TRBJ1-5; tentatively, D is TRBD1 (5 bases). The CDR3 has 15 amino acids. CDR1 is SGHAT, CDR2 FQNNGV, per germline. V shed 0 bases and J shed 5 bases, with 11 bases lying between them. Full variable domain (remainder filled in from reference TRBV11-2 and TRBJ1-5): EAGVAQSPRYKIIEKRQSVAFWCNPISGHATLYWYQQILGQGPKLLIQFQNNGVVDDSQLPKDRFSAERLKGVDSTLKIQPAKLEDSAVYLCASSLDSGMDQPQHFGDGTRLSIL.

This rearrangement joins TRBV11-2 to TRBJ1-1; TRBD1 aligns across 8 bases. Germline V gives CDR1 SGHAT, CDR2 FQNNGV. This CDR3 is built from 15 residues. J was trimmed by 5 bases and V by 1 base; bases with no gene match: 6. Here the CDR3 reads CASSLVGGTGTEAFF. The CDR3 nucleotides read TGTGCCAGCAGCTTAGTCGGGGGGACAGGTACTGAAGCTTTCTTT.

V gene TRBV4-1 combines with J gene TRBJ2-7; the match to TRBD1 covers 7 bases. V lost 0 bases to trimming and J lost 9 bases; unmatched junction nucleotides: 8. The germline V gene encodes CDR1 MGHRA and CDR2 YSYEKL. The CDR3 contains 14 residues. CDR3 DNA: TGCGCCAGCAGCCAAGATGTGACAGGGCCGTGGCAGTACTTC. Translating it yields CASSQDVTGPWQYF.

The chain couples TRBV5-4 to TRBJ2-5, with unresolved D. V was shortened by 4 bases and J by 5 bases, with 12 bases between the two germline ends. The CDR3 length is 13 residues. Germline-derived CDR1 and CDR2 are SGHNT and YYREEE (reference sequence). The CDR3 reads CASSLALGETQYF. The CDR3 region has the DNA TGTGCCAGCAGCCTGGCACTGGGCGAGACCCAGTACTTC.

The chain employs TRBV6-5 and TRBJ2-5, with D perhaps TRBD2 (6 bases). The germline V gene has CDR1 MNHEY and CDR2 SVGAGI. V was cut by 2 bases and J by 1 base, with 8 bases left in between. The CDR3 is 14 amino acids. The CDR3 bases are TGTGCCAGCAGTTACGGTAGCGGCCAAGAGACCCAGTACTTC. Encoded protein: CASSYGSGQETQYF.

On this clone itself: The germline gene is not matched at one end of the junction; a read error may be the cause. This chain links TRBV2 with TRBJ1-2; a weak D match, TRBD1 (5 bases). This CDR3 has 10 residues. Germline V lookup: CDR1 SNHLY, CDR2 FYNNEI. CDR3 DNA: TGTGCCAGCATGGGACCAACGAGCCTCTTC. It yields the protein CASMGPTSLF.

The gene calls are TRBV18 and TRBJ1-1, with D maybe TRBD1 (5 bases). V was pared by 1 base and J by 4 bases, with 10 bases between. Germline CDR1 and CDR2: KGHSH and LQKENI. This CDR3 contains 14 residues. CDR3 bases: TGTGCCAGCTCACCACTTACAGGTGTCACTGAAGCTTTCTTT. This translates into CASSPLTGVTEAFF.

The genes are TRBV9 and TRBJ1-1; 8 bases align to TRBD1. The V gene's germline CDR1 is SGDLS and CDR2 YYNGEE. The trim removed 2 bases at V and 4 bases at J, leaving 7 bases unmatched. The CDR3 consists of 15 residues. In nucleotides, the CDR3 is TGTGCCAGCAGCGTTTCGACAGGGGCGGCCACTGAAGCTTTCTTT. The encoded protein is CASSVSTGAATEAFF.

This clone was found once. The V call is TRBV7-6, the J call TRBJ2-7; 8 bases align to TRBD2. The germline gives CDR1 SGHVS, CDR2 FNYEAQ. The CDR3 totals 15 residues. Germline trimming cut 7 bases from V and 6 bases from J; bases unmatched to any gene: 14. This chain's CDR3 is CASTLTERENGEQYF. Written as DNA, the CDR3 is TGTGCCAGCACCCTGACCGAGCGGGAGAATGGCGAGCAGTACTTC.

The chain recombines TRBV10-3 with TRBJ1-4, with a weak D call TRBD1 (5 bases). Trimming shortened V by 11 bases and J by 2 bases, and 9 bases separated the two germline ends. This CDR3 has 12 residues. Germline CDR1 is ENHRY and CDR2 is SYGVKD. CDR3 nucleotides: TGTGCCTCTCAGGGCACTAATGAAAAACTGTTTTTT. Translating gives CASQGTNEKLFF.